This entry lists 11 T cell receptor beta chains sequenced from one sample in a study of T cells in Graves' hyperthyroidism and ophthalmopathy. Researchers took RNA transcripts and amplified the TCR beta CDR3 regions from them. The HTBI primer set drove a first-round RT-PCR of the TCR CDR3. TCRdb passed the multiplex PCR reads through MiXCR, listing each CDR3 protein once. Of roughly 290,000 distinct CDR3 sequences in the sample, roughly 13% were seen once. The sample consisted of blood. The receptors derive from a woman aged 40 to 49 with Graves' hyperthyroidism.

This clonotype occurred many times. The chain links TRBV2 to TRBJ2-1, with D perhaps TRBD2 (6 bases). Germline loops: CDR1 SNHLY, CDR2 FYNNEI. Trimming removed 3 bases from V and 6 bases from J, with 12 bases in between. The CDR3 extends over 14 amino acids. The CDR3 DNA sequence: TGTGCCAGCAGTGAGAAGCGGGCGAGCAATGAGCAGTTCTTC. It translates to CASSEKRASNEQFF.

At least ten counts were recorded for this clonotype. The rearrangement joins TRBV24-1 to TRBJ2-1; 11 nucleotides match TRBD2. This CDR3 has 17 amino acids. Germline V gene sequence: CDR1 KGHDR, CDR2 SFDVKD. J was trimmed by 3 bases and V by 4 bases; bases with no gene match: 7. The CDR3 sequence is CATSEELAGGFYNEQFF. The CDR3 coding sequence is TGTGCCACCAGTGAGGAGTTAGCGGGAGGGTTCTACAATGAGCAGTTCTTC.

The genes are TRBV12-5 and TRBJ2-7; D unclear. CDR1 is LGHNT and CDR2 is FRNRAP in the germline V gene. V gave up 5 bases and J gave up 0 bases, with 17 bases separating them. CDR3 length equals 16 residues. The CDR3: CASGVPYPKDSYEQYF. DNA for the CDR3: TGTGCTAGTGGTGTCCCTTACCCCAAGGACTCCTACGAGCAGTACTTC.

This clonotype turned up a few times. The chain carries TRBV20-1 and TRBJ2-5, with 7 nucleotides matching TRBD1. With V trimmed by 2 bases and J by 6 bases, 12 bases remained unmatched. The length of the CDR3 is 15 residues. The germline gives CDR1 DFQATT, CDR2 SNEGSKA (reference sequence). CDR3 nucleotides: TGCAGTGCTAGAAATCGACAGGGCGATGAAAAGACCCAGTACTTC. Translation: CSARNRQGDEKTQYF.

V and J are TRBV5-8 and TRBJ2-1, with unresolved D. The germline V gene has CDR1 SGHTS and CDR2 YDEGEE. This CDR3 has 14 residues. V was cut by 0 bases and J by 2 bases, with 6 bases left in between. This CDR3 is CASSLDPTYNEQFF. The CDR3 region has the DNA TGTGCCAGCAGCTTGGACCCGACCTACAATGAGCAGTTCTTC.

The V and J genes are TRBV29-1 and TRBJ1-2, with D possibly being TRBD1 (5 bases). The ends were cut back, 7 bases at V and 6 bases at J, with 30 bases in the middle. This CDR3 spans 17 amino acids. The germline gives CDR1 SQVTM, CDR2 ANQGSEA. The CDR3 bases are TGCAGCGCTCGGAGGGCTAGCGGGAGGGCGGAGGGGCATGGCTACACCTTC. It yields the protein CSARRASGRAEGHGYTF.

The V gene is TRBV7-9, the J gene TRBJ1-3; maybe TRBD1 (5 bases). CDR1 SEHNR and CDR2 FQNEAQ come from the germline V gene (reference sequence). V dropped 2 bases and J dropped 0 bases, with 14 bases sitting between them. The CDR3 totals 17 residues. CDR3: CASSLMGGRFSGNTIYF. CDR3 nucleotide sequence: TGTGCCAGCAGCTTAATGGGGGGACGGTTCTCTGGAAACACCATATATTTT.

The sample holds many counts of this clonotype. The rearrangement joins TRBV12-3 or TRBV12-4 to TRBJ2-1; D call uncertain. CDR3 length equals 12 residues. V was trimmed by 8 bases and J by 9 bases, leaving 14 bases between them. CDR3 in DNA: TGTGCCAGCCGTTCCCTGACTGGTGAGCAGTTCTTC. Protein: CASRSLTGEQFF.

This clonotype was counted only a few times. The rearrangement uses TRBV10-3 and TRBJ2-7; tentatively, D is TRBD1 (5 bases). This CDR3 region has 12 residues. With 3 bases removed from V and 6 bases from J, the gap between germline ends came to 9 bases. The germline gives CDR1 ENHRY, CDR2 SYGVKD. This CDR3 reads CAISEGASEQYF. CDR3 bases: TGTGCCATCAGTGAAGGGGCTAGCGAGCAGTACTTC.

CDR3: CAISDRGEETQYF. The CDR3 DNA sequence: TGTGCCATCAGTGACCGGGGGGAAGAGACCCAGTACTTC. The chain carries TRBV10-3 and TRBJ2-5; 7 nucleotides agree with TRBD2. The CDR3 length is 13 residues. The ends lost 3 bases at V and 3 bases at J; junction bases unmatched: 1. Germline V gene data show CDR1 as ENHRY and CDR2 as SYGVKD.

For this clonotype: A read error may be the cause here, since a much bigger clone is one base away. This rearrangement joins TRBV7-9 to TRBJ2-2; maybe TRBD2 (5 bases). CDR1 and CDR2 (germline): SEHNR, FQNEAQ (reference sequence). This CDR3 comprises 15 residues. V lost 5 bases and J 2 bases, leaving 12 bases between the germline ends. The CDR3 sequence: CASSLPRANTGELFF. In DNA form, the CDR3 reads TGTGCCAGCAGCCTTCCGAGGGCAAACACCGGGGAGCTGTTTTTT.